These 20 T cell receptor beta chains share one sample of origin, sequenced in a study of T cell repertoires in cytomegalovirus infection (dated by TCRdb to between 2017 and 2020). The reads were generated on an Illumina HiSeq 1500. TCRdb passed the public sequencing reads through fastp at Q25 and MiXCR, retaining productive beta sequences. Rows merge per CDR3 protein into single entries with the most common DNA and genes. This sample lists about 360,000 distinct CDR3 sequences; over 15% were detected once. Clones ranked in the top ten supply roughly 9% of the sample. Sequencing was done on a sample of PBMCs. The receptors were sampled from a human donor in good health (CMV status not recorded). Some clones in this sample may be carry-over from other donors' samples.

This clonotype has a handful of counts. The genes are TRBV12-3 or TRBV12-4 and TRBJ2-2; tentatively, D is TRBD1 or TRBD2 (6 bases each). The CDR3 consists of 13 residues. V lost 10 bases to trimming and J lost 4 bases, with 13 bases between them. CDR3 bases: TGTGCCATCCTTAGGGGGGCCACCGGGGAGCTGTTTTTT. Its protein is CAILRGATGELFF.

The rearrangement uses TRBV20-1 and TRBJ2-7; the D gene could be TRBD1 or TRBD2 (10 bases each). The germline V gene encodes CDR1 DFQATT and CDR2 SNEGSKA (reference sequence). This CDR3 comprises 17 residues. Trimming shortened V by 3 bases and J by 6 bases, and 27 bases separated the two germline ends. The DNA of the CDR3 is TGCAGTGCTAGCGACAGGGGGCTGTCTAGCGGGAGTGGCGAGCAGTACTTC. Protein: CSASDRGLSSGSGEQYF.

In this sample, this clonotype turned up many times. This chain joins TRBV7-2 and TRBJ2-1; D ambiguous. The CDR3 loop spans 14 amino acids. Germline values: CDR1 SGHTA, CDR2 FQGNSA. Trimming cost V 1 base and J 4 bases, with 8 bases left between them. The CDR3, as DNA: TGTGCCAGCAGCTTAGAGACGGAGTACAATGAGCAGTTCTTC. Translation gives CASSLETEYNEQFF. Based on the CDR3 plus reference TRBV7-2 and TRBJ2-1, the full variable domain is GAGVSQSPSNKVTEKGKDVELRCDPISGHTALYWYRQSLGQGLEFLIYFQGNSAPDKSGLPSDRFSAERTGGSVSTLTIQRTQQEDSAVYLCASSLETEYNEQFFGPGTRLTVL.

The chain has TRBV12-3 or TRBV12-4 and TRBJ1-5; TRBD1 is a possible D gene (6 bases). V lost 7 bases, J lost 10 bases, and 14 bases lay in between. CDR3 size: 12 residues. CDR3 sequence: CASTTGRIPQHF. The DNA for the CDR3 is TGTGCCAGCACGACAGGCCGTATTCCCCAGCATTTT.

The sample holds a few counts of this clonotype. The chain employs TRBV6-2 or TRBV6-3 and TRBJ2-7, with D unclear. The CDR3 is 16 amino acids. Germline V gene sequence: CDR1 MNHEY, CDR2 SVGEGT. V was shortened by 0 bases and J by 0 bases, with 12 bases between the two germline ends. CDR3 nucleotides: TGTGCCAGCAGTTACTCGGTTAGAAGAATCTCCTACGAGCAGTACTTC. Residues: CASSYSVRRISYEQYF.

The chain joins TRBV20-1 to TRBJ2-5; D might be TRBD2 (6 bases). This CDR3 is 15 amino acids long. The V and J ends lost 0 bases and 1 base respectively, with 12 bases between them. Germline CDR1 DFQATT, CDR2 SNEGSKA (reference sequence). CDR3 sequence (DNA): TGCAGTGCTAGAGATAGCGGAGAGAGCCAAGAGACCCAGTACTTC. It codes for CSARDSGESQETQYF.

This clonotype was observed at least ten times. The CDR3 region has the DNA TGTGCCAGCAGCTCTTTCGATGGCTACACCTTC. This gives the protein CASSSFDGYTF. The chain is built from TRBV7-2 and TRBJ1-2, with D uncertain. The length of the CDR3 is 11 residues. The V and J ends lost 4 bases and 6 bases respectively, with 6 bases between them. The V gene's germline CDR1 is SGHTA and CDR2 FQGNSA.

The rearrangement links TRBV7-9 to TRBJ1-4; no definite D call. The germline V and J ends were trimmed by 8 bases and 0 bases, with 10 bases remaining between them. This CDR3 region has 14 residues. Germline V gives CDR1 SEHNR, CDR2 FQNEAQ (reference sequence). The CDR3 DNA reads as TGTGCCAGCGCCCCCCCCTCAACTAATGAAAAACTGTTTTTT. As protein: CASAPPSTNEKLFF.

This clonotype was seen a handful of times. The chain links TRBV10-3 to TRBJ2-7; 9 nucleotides line up with TRBD2. This CDR3 is 15 amino acids long. The V and J ends lost 10 bases and 4 bases, in that order; junction bases with no gene match: 14. Germline CDR1 is ENHRY and CDR2 is SYGVKD. The CDR3 DNA follows: TGTGCCAGTTCCGGGACTAGCCCTAAATTGTACGAGCAGTACTTC. This sequence encodes CASSGTSPKLYEQYF.

This clonotype occurred many times. The chain employs TRBV2 and TRBJ2-3, with TRBD2 identical over 9 bases. Trimming at V came to 6 bases and at J to 1 base, leaving 5 bases not matched to a gene. CDR1 and CDR2 (germline): SNHLY, FYNNEI. This CDR3 is built from 15 residues. Here the CDR3 DNA reads TGTGCCAGCAGCGGTCGGACTAGCGGCACAGATACGCAGTATTTT. It encodes CASSGRTSGTDTQYF. Full variable domain (missing parts from reference TRBV2 and TRBJ2-3): EPEVTQTPSHQVTQMGQEVILRCVPISNHLYFYWYRQILGQKVEFLVSFYNNEISEKSEIFDDQFSVERPDGSNFTLKIRSTKLEDSAMYFCASSGRTSGTDTQYFGPGTRLTVL.

This clonotype came up many times. The chain couples TRBV7-2 to TRBJ2-7; D perhaps matches TRBD2 (6 bases). The CDR3 contains 15 residues. V was pared by 7 bases and J by 0 bases, with 16 bases between. The germline CDR1 and CDR2 sequences are SGHTA and FQGNSA. The CDR3 spells CASTMTGVNSYEQYF. The DNA of the CDR3 is TGTGCCAGCACCATGACGGGGGTCAACTCCTACGAGCAGTACTTC.

This clonotype was detected ten times or more. This chain links TRBV28 with TRBJ1-1; possibly TRBD1 for D (5 bases). The germline V gene has CDR1 MDHEN and CDR2 SYDVKM. This CDR3 has 15 amino acids. Trimming took off 3 bases at V and 4 bases at J, with 15 bases between the two ends. The CDR3 region has the DNA TGTGCCAGCAGTTTCGGGCAGGGCAGTCGCACTGAAGCTTTCTTT. Translating it yields CASSFGQGSRTEAFF.

The chain employs TRBV6-1 and TRBJ2-1, with unresolved D. CDR3 size: 11 residues. Germline V CDR1 and CDR2: MNHNS, SASEGT. V gave up 6 bases and J gave up 7 bases, with 7 bases separating them. The DNA of the CDR3 is TGTGCCAGCAGGGCTTGGAATGAGCAGTTCTTC. Translated: CASRAWNEQFF.

This rearrangement joins TRBV20-1 to TRBJ2-7, with D possibly being TRBD1 or TRBD2 (5 bases each). Between the trimmed V and J ends, which lost 3 bases and 1 base, there was a span of 19 bases. The CDR3 sequence is 16 residues long. CDR1 and CDR2 from the germline V gene are DFQATT and SNEGSKA (reference sequence). DNA for the CDR3: TGCAGTGCTAGCTACTCCGGCGTCGAGGGGTCCTACGAGCAGTACTTC. Protein: CSASYSGVEGSYEQYF.

This clonotype has just a few counts. The genes are TRBV29-1 and TRBJ2-3; D is unclear. CDR1 and CDR2 from the germline V gene are SQVTM and ANQGSEA. This CDR3 has 13 residues. V shed 6 bases and J shed 2 bases, with 12 bases lying between them. The CDR3 DNA follows: TGCAGCGTGGAACATAGACTCACAGATACGCAGTATTTT. Protein: CSVEHRLTDTQYF.

The CDR3 spells CASSQVTERVNEQFF. The CDR3 region has the DNA TGCGCCAGCAGCCAAGTCACAGAGAGAGTCAATGAGCAGTTCTTC. This rearrangement joins TRBV4-1 to TRBJ2-1, with D uncertain. This CDR3 is 15 amino acids long. Trimming left V 1 base short and J 6 bases short, with 13 bases between. The germline V gene has CDR1 MGHRA and CDR2 YSYEKL.

This clonotype has more than one count but fewer than ten. V gene TRBV6-1 combines with J gene TRBJ2-3; TRBD2 aligns across 8 bases. The V gene end was trimmed by 10 bases and the J gene end by 4 bases; junction bases not matched to a gene: 13. Germline assignment: CDR1 MNHNS and CDR2 SASEGT. The CDR3 sequence is 15 residues long. Here the CDR3 DNA reads TGTGCCACCTCAGGGGCTCGCGGGGGGTCAGATACGCAGTATTTT. The encoded protein is CATSGARGGSDTQYF.

The rearrangement links TRBV5-1 to TRBJ1-2; the match to TRBD1 covers 7 bases. CDR1 is SGHRS and CDR2 is YFSETQ in the germline V gene. This CDR3 comprises 14 residues. V shed 3 bases, J shed 6 bases, and the junction held 8 bases outside the gene matches. Here the CDR3 reads CASSSQGVRDGYTF. The CDR3 nucleotides read TGCGCCAGCAGCTCCCAGGGGGTGCGGGATGGCTACACCTTC.

This chain connects TRBV3-1 to TRBJ1-1; weak D call: TRBD1 (5 bases). V gave up 0 bases and J gave up 1 base, with 9 bases separating them. Germline V gene data show CDR1 as LGHDT and CDR2 as YNNKEL (reference sequence). The CDR3 covers 15 residues. The CDR3 DNA sequence: TGTGCCAGCAGCCAAGAGTCAGGGAGGAACACTGAAGCTTTCTTT. It encodes CASSQESGRNTEAFF.

This clonotype turned up a few times. This chain joins TRBV7-9 and TRBJ1-1; perhaps TRBD1 as D (6 bases). The CDR3 runs to 11 residues. V dropped 1 base and J dropped 11 bases, with 8 bases sitting between them. The germline V gene has CDR1 SEHNR and CDR2 FQNEAQ (reference sequence). The CDR3 here is CASSLVQGAFF. The CDR3 bases are TGTGCCAGCAGCTTAGTGCAGGGGGCTTTCTTT.